This TCR beta chain was documented in a study of cytomegalovirus exposure and HLA in healthy donors. Both 60 Vbeta primers and 13 Jbeta primers went into the PCR. Only in-frame clones appear in the TCRdb table, and some are missing; sequencing was by immunoSEQ multiplex PCR. The sample records some 99,000 clones, 69% being singletons. Trimming took 4 bases from V and 1 from J, leaving 4 bases between them. The germline CDR1 and CDR2 sequences are LNHDA and SQIVND (reference sequence). The CDR3 extends over 12 amino acids. Sequencing used PBMCs. V and J are TRBV19 and TRBJ1-2; D gene ambiguous. The sequence was collected from a woman in her seventies in good health and CMV-seropositive. DNA for the CDR3: TGTGCCAGTAGTACCCTTAACTATGGCTACACCTTC. It is translated as CASSTLNYGYTF.